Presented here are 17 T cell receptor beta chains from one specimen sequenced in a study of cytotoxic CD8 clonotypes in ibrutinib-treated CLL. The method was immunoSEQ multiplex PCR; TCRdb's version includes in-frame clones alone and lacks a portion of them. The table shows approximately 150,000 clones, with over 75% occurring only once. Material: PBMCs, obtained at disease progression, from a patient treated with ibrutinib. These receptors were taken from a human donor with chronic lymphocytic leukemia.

CDR3 loop: CASTATFREQYF. The CDR3 coding sequence is TGTGCCAGCACTGCCACCTTCCGCGAGCAGTACTTC. This sequence joins TRBV11-3 and TRBJ2-7; D not certain. Trimming removed 7 bases from V and 6 bases from J, with 13 bases in between. Germline V gene sequence: CDR1 SGHNT, CDR2 YENEEA. There are 12 residues in the CDR3. The full variable domain, in which reference TRBV11-3 and TRBJ2-7 provide the parts outside the CDR3, is EAGVVQSPRYKIIEKKQPVAFWCNPISGHNTLYWYLQNLGQGPELLIRYENEEAVDDSQLPKDRFSAERLKGVDSTLKIQPAELGDSAVYLCASTATFREQYFGPGTRLTVT.

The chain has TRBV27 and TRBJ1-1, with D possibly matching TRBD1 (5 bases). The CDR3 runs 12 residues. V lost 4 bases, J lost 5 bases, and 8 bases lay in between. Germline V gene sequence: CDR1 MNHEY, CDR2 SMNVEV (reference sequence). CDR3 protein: CASSYRGTEAFF. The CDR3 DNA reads TGTGCCAGCAGTTACCGGGGGACTGAAGCTTTCTTT.

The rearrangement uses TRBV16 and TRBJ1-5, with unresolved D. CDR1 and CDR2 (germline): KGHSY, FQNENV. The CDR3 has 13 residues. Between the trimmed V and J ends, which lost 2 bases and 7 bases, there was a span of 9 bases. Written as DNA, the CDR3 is TGTGCCAGCAGCCAAGAACGGGTACAGCCCCAGCATTTT. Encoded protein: CASSQERVQPQHF.

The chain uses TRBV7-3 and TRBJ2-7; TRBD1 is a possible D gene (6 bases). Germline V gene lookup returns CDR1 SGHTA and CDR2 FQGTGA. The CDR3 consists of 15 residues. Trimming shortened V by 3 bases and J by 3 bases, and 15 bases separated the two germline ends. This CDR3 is CASSLTDRPIYEQYF. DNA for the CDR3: TGTGCCAGCAGCTTGACCGACAGGCCGATCTACGAGCAGTACTTC.

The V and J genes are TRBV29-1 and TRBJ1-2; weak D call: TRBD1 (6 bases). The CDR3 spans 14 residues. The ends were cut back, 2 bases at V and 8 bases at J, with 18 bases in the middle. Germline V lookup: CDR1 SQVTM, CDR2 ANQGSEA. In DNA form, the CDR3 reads TGCAGCGTTGAATTTATTTACAGGGCCGGAGGCTACACCTTC. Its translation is CSVEFIYRAGGYTF.

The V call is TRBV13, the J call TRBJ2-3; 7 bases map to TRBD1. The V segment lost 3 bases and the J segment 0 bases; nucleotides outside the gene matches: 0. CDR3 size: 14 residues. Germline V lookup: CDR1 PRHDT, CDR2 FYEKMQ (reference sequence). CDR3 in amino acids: CASSLDRSTDTQYF. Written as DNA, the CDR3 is TGTGCCAGCAGCTTGGACAGGAGCACAGATACGCAGTATTTT.

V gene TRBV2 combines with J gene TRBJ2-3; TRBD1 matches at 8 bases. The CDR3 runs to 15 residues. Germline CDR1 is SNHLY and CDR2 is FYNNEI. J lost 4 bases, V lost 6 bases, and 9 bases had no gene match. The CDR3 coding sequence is TGTGCCAGCAGCGGGGGACAGGTCGCGGCAGATACGCAGTATTTT. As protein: CASSGGQVAADTQYF.

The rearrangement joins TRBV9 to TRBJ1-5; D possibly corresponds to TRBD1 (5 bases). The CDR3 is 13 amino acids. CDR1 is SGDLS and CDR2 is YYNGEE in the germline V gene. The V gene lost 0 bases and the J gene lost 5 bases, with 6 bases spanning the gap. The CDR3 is CASSVGDHQPQHF. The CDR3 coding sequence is TGTGCCAGCAGCGTAGGGGACCATCAGCCCCAGCATTTT.

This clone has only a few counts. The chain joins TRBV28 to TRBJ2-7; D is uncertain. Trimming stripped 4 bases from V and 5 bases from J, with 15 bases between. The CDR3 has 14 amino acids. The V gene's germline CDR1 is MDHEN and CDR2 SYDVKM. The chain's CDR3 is CASSSDSAYDEQYF. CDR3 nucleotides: TGTGCCAGCAGTTCCGACTCCGCTTACGACGAGCAGTACTTC.

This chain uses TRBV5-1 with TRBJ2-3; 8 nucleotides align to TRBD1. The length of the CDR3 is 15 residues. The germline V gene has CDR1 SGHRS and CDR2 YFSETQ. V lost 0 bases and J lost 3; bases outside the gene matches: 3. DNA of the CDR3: TGCGCCAGCAGCTTGGAGGACAGGGAGACAGATACGCAGTATTTT. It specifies CASSLEDRETDTQYF.

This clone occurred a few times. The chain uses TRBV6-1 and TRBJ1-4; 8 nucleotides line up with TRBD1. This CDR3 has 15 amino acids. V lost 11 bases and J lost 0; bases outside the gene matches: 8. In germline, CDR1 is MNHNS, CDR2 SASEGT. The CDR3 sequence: CAGGTGDATNEKLFF. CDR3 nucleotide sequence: TGTGCCGGGGGGACAGGCGACGCAACTAATGAAAAACTGTTTTTT.

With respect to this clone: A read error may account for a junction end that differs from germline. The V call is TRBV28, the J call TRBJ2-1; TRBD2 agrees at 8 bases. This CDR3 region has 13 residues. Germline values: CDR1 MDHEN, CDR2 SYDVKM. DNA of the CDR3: TGTGCCAGCAGTACCCCACTAGCGGAAGCCCTCCTCTTC. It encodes CASSTPLAEALLF.

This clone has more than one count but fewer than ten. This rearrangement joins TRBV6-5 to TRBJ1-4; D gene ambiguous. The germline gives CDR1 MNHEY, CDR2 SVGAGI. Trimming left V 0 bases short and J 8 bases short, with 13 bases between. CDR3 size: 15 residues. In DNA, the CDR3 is TGTGCCAGCAGTTACTCTTCCCAAACGTGGGAAAAACTGTTTTTT. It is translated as CASSYSSQTWEKLFF.

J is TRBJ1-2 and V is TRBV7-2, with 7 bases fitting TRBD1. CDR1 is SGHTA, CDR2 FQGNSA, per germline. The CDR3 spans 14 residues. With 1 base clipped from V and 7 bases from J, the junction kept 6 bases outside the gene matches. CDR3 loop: CASSLGTGAGGYTF. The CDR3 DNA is TGTGCCAGCAGCTTAGGTACAGGGGCGGGTGGCTACACCTTC.

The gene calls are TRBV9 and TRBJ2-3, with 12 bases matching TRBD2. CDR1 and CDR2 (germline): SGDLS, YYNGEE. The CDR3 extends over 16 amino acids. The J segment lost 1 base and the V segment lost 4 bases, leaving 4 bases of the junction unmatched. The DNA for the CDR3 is TGTGCCAGCAGCTCCCGGACTAGCGGGGGCACAGATACGCAGTATTTT. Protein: CASSSRTSGGTDTQYF.

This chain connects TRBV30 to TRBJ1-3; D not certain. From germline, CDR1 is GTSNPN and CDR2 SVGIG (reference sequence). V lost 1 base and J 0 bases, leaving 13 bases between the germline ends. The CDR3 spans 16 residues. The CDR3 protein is CAWSANPWDSGNTIYF. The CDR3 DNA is TGTGCCTGGAGTGCCAATCCGTGGGACTCTGGAAACACCATATATTTT.

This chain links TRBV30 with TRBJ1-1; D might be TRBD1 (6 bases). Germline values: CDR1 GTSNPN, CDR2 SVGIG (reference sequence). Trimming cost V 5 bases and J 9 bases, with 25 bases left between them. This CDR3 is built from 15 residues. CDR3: CAWSRERQAGRKAFF. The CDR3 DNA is TGTGCCTGGTCGCGGGAGAGACAGGCGGGCCGCAAAGCTTTCTTT.